The text below deals with one T cell receptor (beta chain). What it binds is not known. This specimen comes from a study of beta chain features in type 1 diabetes. Whole-study results and caveats: Shortening that was moderate but significant affected the TCRB CDR3s of Type 1 diabetes patients in all four CD4+ subsets.

TCRB transcripts that were expressed got sequenced, as all of the isolated RNA had been reverse transcribed. The method was immunoSEQ multiplex PCR; TCRdb's version includes in-frame clones alone and lacks a portion of them. The table includes hundreds of thousands of clones, around 13% detected once. What was sequenced was naive CD4+ T cells from blood. This TCR derives from a man younger than 35 in good health.

The CDR3 nucleotides read TGTGCCTGGAGTCCGACAGGGGCGAACACTGAAGCTTTCTTT. It encodes CAWSPTGANTEAFF. The chain employs TRBV30 and TRBJ1-1; 8 bases agree with TRBD1. V shed 2 bases and J 1 base; nucleotides not matched to a gene: 3. CDR3 size: 14 residues. Germline CDR1 reads GTSNPN; CDR2 reads SVGIG (reference sequence).